This paragraph covers one T cell receptor (beta chain) sequence. The data were obtained in a study of cytomegalovirus exposure and HLA in healthy donors. Researchers ran the PCR with 60 Vbeta and 13 Jbeta primers. Source study methods: About 10 million of around 85 million unique TCR beta chains were shared, per a later count. The data were produced by immunoSEQ multiplex PCR, yet TCRdb's version contains in-frame clones alone and is incomplete. V and J calls and clone size come straight from that table; D and trimming were deduced from the DNA. The sample carries roughly 89,000 clones, approximately 72% recorded once. Trimming stripped 8 bases from V and 0 bases from J, with 19 bases between. The CDR3 runs to 16 residues. CDR1 and CDR2 (germline): LGHNA, YNFKEQ.

Sequencing was performed on PBMCs. The chain uses TRBV4-2 and TRBJ1-1; D might be TRBD1 (5 bases). This clonotype was sampled from a man younger than 45 in good health and CMV-seropositive. CDR3 loop: CASSPVGGGMNTEAFF. DNA of the CDR3: TGTGCCAGCTCCCCCGTTGGGGGAGGCATGAACACTGAAGCTTTCTTT.